The present entry profiles one TCR beta chain with its context. Enrolled through a virtual design, the participants were between roughly 18 and 90 years of age and came from 24 US areas. Assignments of participants to cohorts depended upon their own reported clinical history. The data were obtained in a study of blood T cell repertoires in COVID-19. About the research overall: Some COVID-19 samples were acute and others convalescent; all came from the United States, Italy and Spain.

Clones were read by immunoSEQ multiplex PCR, and TCRdb kept only the in-frame ones, dropping some. The sample holds 250,000 to 300,000 clones, roughly nine tenths seen once. V lost 2 bases, J lost 6 bases, and 7 bases lay in between. The CDR3 loop spans 12 amino acids. Germline CDR1 is MNHEY and CDR2 is SVGAGI. What was sequenced was PBMCs or T cells enriched from blood (not recorded which). This receptor was identified in a human donor in a cohort exposed to, infected with or recovered from COVID-19 (not recorded which). The donor label of this sample is uncertain. The chain combines TRBV6-5 with TRBJ1-2; D not certain. The CDR3 is CASSYVGNGYTF. The CDR3 nucleotides are TGTGCCAGCAGTTACGTGGGCAATGGCTACACCTTC.